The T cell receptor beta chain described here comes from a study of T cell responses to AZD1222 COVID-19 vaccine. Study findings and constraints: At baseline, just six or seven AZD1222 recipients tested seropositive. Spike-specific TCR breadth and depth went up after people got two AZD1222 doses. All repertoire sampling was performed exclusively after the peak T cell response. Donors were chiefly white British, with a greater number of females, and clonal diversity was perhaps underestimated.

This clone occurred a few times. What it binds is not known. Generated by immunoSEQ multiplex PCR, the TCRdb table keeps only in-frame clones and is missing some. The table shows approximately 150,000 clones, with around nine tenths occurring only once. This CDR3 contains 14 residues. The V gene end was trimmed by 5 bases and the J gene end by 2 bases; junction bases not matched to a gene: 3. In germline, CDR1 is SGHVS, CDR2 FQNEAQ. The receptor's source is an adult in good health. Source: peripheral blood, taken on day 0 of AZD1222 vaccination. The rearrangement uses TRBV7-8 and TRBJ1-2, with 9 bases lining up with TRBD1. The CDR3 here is CASSPGQGNYGYTF. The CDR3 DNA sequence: TGTGCCAGCAGCCCGGGACAGGGAAACTATGGCTACACCTTC.